Listed below are T cell receptor beta chains from one sample, sequenced in a study of T cells in Graves' hyperthyroidism and ophthalmopathy. TCRdb ran MiXCR on the multiplex PCR reads and lists one entry per CDR3 protein. The repertoire includes 800,000 or so distinct CDR3 sequences, more than 30% of them detected once, and around 10% sits in the top ten. Sequencing used blood. All receptors derive from a man younger than 35 with Graves' hyperthyroidism. The CDR3 runs from the conserved cysteine through the conserved F or W.

v_gene	CDR3aa
TRBV19	CASRDRNTGELFF
TRBV29-1	CSVETGDGLAEAFF
TRBV20-1	CSATDRGGNTEAFF
TRBV7-6	CASSLAPGTGDLF
TRBV11-2	CANSLAVTELNEKLFF
TRBV7-3	CASSLLAGQPQHF
TRBV2	CARRTGNTEAFF
TRBV5-8	CASSLYRRYQETQYF
TRBV7-8	CASSLAGLSYEQYF
TRBV19	CASSMAYGYTF
TRBV12-3/TRBV12-4	CASSAIGTGNTIYF
TRBV13	CASSQVTASEKLFF
TRBV12-3/TRBV12-4	CASSFWSAEQYF
TRBV7-9	CASRKGGETQYF
TRBV24-1	CATRGARNEQFF
TRBV6-5	CASSYLPQETQYF
TRBV7-9	CASSFPPGPMNTEAFF
TRBV4-1	CASSQDSPRLNTEAFF
TRBV11-2	CASSLDPQGAGKAFF
TRBV7-2	CASSFGTAYEQYF
TRBV5-8	CASSLGQGRGYTF
TRBV9	CASSATGYSNQPQHF
TRBV11-2	CASSSITGKAGNTIYF
TRBV20-1	CSAAGTRGETQYF
TRBV15	CATSRASSPLHF
TRBV5-5	CASSWVEGFNQPQHF
TRBV29-1	CSVAGLAGTDEQYF
TRBV6-5	CAGSLDSRNYGYTF
TRBV10-3	CAISVRDEAFF
TRBV15	CATSLSPGETQYF
TRBV2	CASSDHSSHNSPLHF
TRBV25-1	CASGRGIHYGYTF
TRBV6-5	CASSSATSYEQYF
TRBV24-1	CATSDQGDTQYF
TRBV7-2	CASSFWERGVTGELFF
TRBV2	CASSVQGENTEAFF
TRBV6-6	CASSYNGQGDNSPLHF
TRBV7-9	CASSSGGQGSKQYF
TRBV6-5	CASSSDGTGAFF
TRBV2	CASSATDLPMETQYF
TRBV6-1	CANRRTGDNSPLHF
TRBV7-9	CASGANYGYTF
TRBV5-1	CASSREVGSNSPLHF
TRBV24-1	CATKPSGGTEAFF